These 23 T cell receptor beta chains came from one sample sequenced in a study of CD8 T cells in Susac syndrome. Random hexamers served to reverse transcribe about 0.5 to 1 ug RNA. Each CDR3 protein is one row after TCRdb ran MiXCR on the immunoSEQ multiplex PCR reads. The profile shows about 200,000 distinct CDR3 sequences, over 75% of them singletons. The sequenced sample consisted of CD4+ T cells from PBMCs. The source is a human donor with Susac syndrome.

The CDR3 region has the DNA TGTGCCAGCAGCTCGGGACAGCCCCAAGAGACCCAGTACTTC. Translated, it gives CASSSGQPQETQYF. The chain employs TRBV7-2 and TRBJ2-5; 7 nucleotides line up with TRBD1. CDR1 SGHTA and CDR2 FQGNSA come from the germline V gene. The J segment lost 1 base and the V segment lost 4 bases, leaving 3 bases of the junction unmatched. The CDR3 sequence is 14 residues long.

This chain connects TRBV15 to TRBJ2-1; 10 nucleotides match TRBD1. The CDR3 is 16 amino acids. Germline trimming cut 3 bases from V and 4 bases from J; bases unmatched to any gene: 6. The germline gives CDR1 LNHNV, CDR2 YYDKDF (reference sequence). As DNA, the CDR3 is TGTGCCACCAGCAGGCGCCGGGACAGGGGATACAATGAGCAGTTCTTC. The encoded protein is CATSRRRDRGYNEQFF.

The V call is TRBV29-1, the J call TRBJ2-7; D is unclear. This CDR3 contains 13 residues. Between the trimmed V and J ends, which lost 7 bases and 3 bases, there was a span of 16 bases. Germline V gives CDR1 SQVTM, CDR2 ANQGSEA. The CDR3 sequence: CSATSRTGYEQYF. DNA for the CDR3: TGCAGCGCTACATCCAGGACCGGCTACGAGCAGTACTTC.

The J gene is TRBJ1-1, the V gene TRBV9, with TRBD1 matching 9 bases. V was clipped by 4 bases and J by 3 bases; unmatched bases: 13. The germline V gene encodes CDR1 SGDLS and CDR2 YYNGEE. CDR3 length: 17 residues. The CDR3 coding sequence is TGTGCCAGCAGCACAGACCTCGGGACAGGGTTAGACACTGAAGCTTTCTTT. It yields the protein CASSTDLGTGLDTEAFF.

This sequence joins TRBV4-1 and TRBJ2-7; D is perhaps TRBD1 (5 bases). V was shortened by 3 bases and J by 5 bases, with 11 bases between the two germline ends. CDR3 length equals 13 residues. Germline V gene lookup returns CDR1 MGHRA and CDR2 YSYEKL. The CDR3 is CASSHPGLDEQYF. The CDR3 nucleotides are TGCGCCAGCAGCCATCCAGGGTTGGACGAGCAGTACTTC.

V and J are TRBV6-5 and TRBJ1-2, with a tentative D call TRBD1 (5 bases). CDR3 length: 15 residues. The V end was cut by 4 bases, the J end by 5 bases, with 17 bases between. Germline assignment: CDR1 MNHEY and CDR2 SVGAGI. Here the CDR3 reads CASSFSGERGYGYTF. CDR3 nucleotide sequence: TGTGCCAGCAGTTTCTCCGGAGAAAGGGGTTATGGCTACACCTTC.

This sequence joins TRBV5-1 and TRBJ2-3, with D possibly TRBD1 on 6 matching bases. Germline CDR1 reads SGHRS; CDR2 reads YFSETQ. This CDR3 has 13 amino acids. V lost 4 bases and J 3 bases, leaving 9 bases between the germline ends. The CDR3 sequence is CASSRDITDTQYF. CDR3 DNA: TGCGCCAGCAGCCGGGACATAACAGATACGCAGTATTTT.

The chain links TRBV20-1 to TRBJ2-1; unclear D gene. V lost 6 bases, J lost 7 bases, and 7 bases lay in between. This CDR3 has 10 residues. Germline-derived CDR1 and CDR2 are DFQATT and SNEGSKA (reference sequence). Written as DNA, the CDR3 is TGCAGTGCGCAGAAGAATGAGCAGTTCTTC. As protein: CSAQKNEQFF.

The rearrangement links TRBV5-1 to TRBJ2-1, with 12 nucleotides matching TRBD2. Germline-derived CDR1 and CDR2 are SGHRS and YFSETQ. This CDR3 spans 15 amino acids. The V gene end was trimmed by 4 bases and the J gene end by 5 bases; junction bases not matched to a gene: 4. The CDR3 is CASSHGTSGHNEQFF. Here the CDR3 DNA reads TGCGCCAGCAGCCACGGGACTAGCGGGCACAATGAGCAGTTCTTC.

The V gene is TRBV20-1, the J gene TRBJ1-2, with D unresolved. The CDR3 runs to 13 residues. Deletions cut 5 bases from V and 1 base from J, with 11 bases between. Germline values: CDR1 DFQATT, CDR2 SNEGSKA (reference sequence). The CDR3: CSADPTGNYGYTF. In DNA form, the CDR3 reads TGCAGTGCTGACCCGACGGGTAACTATGGCTACACCTTC.

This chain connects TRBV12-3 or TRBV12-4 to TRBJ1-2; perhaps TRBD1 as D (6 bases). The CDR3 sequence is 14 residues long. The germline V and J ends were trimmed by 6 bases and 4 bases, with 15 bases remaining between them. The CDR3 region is CASSNQGFAYGYTF. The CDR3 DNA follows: TGTGCCAGCAGCAATCAGGGGTTCGCCTATGGCTACACCTTC.

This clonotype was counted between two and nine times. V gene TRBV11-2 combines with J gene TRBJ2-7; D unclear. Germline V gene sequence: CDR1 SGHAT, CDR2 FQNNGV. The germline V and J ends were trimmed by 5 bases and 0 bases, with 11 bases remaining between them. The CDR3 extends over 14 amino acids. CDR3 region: CASSHSPSSYEQYF. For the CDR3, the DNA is TGTGCCAGCAGCCATTCCCCCAGCTCCTACGAGCAGTACTTC.

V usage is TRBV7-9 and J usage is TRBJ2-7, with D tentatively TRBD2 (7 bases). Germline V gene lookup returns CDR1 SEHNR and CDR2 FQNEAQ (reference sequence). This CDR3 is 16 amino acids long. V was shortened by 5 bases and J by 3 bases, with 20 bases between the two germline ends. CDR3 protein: CASSPRGRERSYEQYF. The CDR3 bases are TGTGCCAGCAGCCCTCGGGGGCGGGAGAGGAGCTACGAGCAGTACTTC.

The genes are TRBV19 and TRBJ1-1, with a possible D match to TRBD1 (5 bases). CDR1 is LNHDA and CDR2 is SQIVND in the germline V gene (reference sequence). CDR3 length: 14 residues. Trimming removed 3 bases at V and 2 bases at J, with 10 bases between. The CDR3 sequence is CASSIGAFNTEAFF. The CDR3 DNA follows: TGTGCCAGTAGTATTGGGGCCTTCAACACTGAAGCTTTCTTT.

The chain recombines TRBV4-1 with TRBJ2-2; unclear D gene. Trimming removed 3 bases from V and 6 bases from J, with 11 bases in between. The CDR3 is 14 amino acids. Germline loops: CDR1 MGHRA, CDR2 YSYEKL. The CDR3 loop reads CASSQVMLAGELFF. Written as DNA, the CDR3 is TGCGCCAGCAGCCAGGTGATGTTGGCCGGGGAGCTGTTTTTT.

The DNA of the CDR3 is TGTGCCAGCTCAGCACGGAGCGGGACTAGCGTCGATACGCAGTATTTT. The encoded protein is CASSARSGTSVDTQYF. The chain couples TRBV18 to TRBJ2-3; 10 bases align to TRBD2. The J segment lost 6 bases and the V segment lost 5 bases, leaving 11 bases of the junction unmatched. Germline V gene sequence: CDR1 KGHSH, CDR2 LQKENI. The CDR3 is made up of 16 amino acids.

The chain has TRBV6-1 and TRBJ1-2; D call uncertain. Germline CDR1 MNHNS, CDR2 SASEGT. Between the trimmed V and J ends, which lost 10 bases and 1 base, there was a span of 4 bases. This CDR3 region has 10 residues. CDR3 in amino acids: CATGNYGYTF. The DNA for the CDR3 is TGTGCCACCGGTAACTATGGCTACACCTTC.

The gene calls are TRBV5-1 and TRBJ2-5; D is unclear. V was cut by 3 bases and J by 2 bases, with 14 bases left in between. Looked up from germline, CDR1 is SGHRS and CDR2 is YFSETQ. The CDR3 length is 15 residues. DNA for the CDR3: TGCGCCAGCAGCTCCTGGATGGGTAAACAAGAGACCCAGTACTTC. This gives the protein CASSSWMGKQETQYF.

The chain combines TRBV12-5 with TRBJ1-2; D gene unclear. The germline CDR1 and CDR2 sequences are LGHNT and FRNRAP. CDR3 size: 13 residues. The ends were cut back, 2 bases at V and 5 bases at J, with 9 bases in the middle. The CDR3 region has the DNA TGTGCTAGTGGTTTGATGGGAAGTTATGGCTACACCTTC. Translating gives CASGLMGSYGYTF.

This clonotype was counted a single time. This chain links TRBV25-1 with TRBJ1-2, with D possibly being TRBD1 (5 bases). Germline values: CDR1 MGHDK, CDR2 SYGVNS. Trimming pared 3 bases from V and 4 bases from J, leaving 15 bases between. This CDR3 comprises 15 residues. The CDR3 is CASSDPLGAPYGYTF. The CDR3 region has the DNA TGTGCCAGCAGTGACCCACTCGGGGCACCCTATGGCTACACCTTC.

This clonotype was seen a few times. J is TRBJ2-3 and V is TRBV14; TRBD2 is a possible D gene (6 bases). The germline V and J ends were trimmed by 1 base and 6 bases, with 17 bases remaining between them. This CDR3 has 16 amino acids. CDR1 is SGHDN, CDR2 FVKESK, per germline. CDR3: CASSQGFASAWDTQYF. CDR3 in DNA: TGTGCCAGCAGCCAAGGATTCGCTAGCGCATGGGATACGCAGTATTTT.

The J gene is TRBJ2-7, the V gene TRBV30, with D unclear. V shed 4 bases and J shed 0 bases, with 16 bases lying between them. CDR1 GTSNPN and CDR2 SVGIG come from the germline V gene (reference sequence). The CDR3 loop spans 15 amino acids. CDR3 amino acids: CAWTHTTRHSYEQYF. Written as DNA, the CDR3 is TGTGCCTGGACCCATACAACCAGACACTCCTACGAGCAGTACTTC.

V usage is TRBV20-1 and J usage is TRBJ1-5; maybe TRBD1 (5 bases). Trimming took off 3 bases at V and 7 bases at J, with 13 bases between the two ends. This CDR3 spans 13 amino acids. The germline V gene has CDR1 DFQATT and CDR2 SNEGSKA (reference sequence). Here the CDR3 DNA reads TGCAGTGCTAGTAATAACCAGGGACAGCCCCAGCATTTT. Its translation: CSASNNQGQPQHF.